The rows below give T cell receptor beta chains drawn from one sample of a study of blood T cell repertoires in COVID-19. This table comes from immunoSEQ multiplex PCR, and its TCRdb copy is limited to in-frame clones, with some not included. The table lists fewer than 400,000 clones, 85% to 95% of them singletons, with around 3.9% in the top ten. Sample: PBMCs or T cells enriched from blood (not recorded which). The receptor source for this set is a woman under 40 who had been exposed to COVID-19. The CDR3 runs from the conserved cysteine through the conserved F or W. Fields, in order: J gene, D gene, V gene, CDR3 protein, CDR3 DNA. D genes are given only for firm matches.

j_call: TRBJ1-1
d_call: TRBD1
v_call: TRBV4-1
cdr3_aa: CASSRGLLRDSYTEAFF
cdr3_nt: TGCGCCAGCAGCCGCGGTCTCTTACGGGACAGCTACACTGAAGCTTTCTTT

j_call: TRBJ2-5
d_call: NA
v_call: TRBV6-6
cdr3_aa: CASSDTNQETQYF
cdr3_nt: TGTGCCAGCAGCGACACGAACCAAGAGACCCAGTACTTC

j_call: TRBJ1-6
d_call: TRBD1
v_call: TRBV5-1
cdr3_aa: CASSLNGQGAGSPLHF
cdr3_nt: TGCGCCAGCAGCTTAAATGGACAGGGGGCGGGTTCACCCCTCCACTTT

j_call: TRBJ2-7
d_call: NA
v_call: TRBV3-1/TRBV3-2
cdr3_aa: CASSQEGVTGVSYEQYF
cdr3_nt: TGTGCCAGCAGCCAAGAAGGGGTGACGGGAGTCTCCTACGAGCAGTACTTC

j_call: TRBJ2-1
d_call: NA
v_call: TRBV6-5
cdr3_aa: CASSLRGGDEQFF
cdr3_nt: TGTGCCAGCAGTCTAAGGGGGGGCGATGAGCAGTTCTTC

j_call: TRBJ1-2
d_call: TRBD1
v_call: TRBV9
cdr3_aa: CASSGGGQDGWGYTF
cdr3_nt: TGTGCCAGCAGCGGGGGCGGACAGGATGGATGGGGCTACACCTTC

j_call: TRBJ1-2
d_call: TRBD1
v_call: TRBV6-5
cdr3_aa: CASSSDRVVYGYTF
cdr3_nt: TGTGCCAGCAGTAGCGACAGGGTCGTCTATGGCTACACCTTC

j_call: TRBJ1-2
d_call: TRBD1
v_call: TRBV10-3
cdr3_aa: CAISVTGGAKSYTF
cdr3_nt: TGTGCCATCAGTGTGACAGGGGGCGCTAAGAGCTACACCTTC

j_call: TRBJ2-2
d_call: TRBD1
v_call: TRBV4-1
cdr3_aa: CASSQETGFSTGELFF
cdr3_nt: TGCGCCAGCAGCCAAGAGACAGGGTTTAGTACCGGGGAGCTGTTTTTT

j_call: TRBJ2-1
d_call: NA
v_call: TRBV29-1
cdr3_aa: CSVDGTDLNEQFF
cdr3_nt: TGCAGCGTTGATGGTACTGATCTCAATGAGCAGTTCTTC

j_call: TRBJ1-2
d_call: NA
v_call: TRBV19
cdr3_aa: CASSWRAAANYGYTF
cdr3_nt: TGTGCCAGTAGTTGGAGGGCAGCTGCTAACTATGGCTACACCTTC

j_call: TRBJ2-1
d_call: TRBD1
v_call: TRBV5-1
cdr3_aa: CASSLPLGQFYNEQFF
cdr3_nt: TGCGCCAGCAGCTTACCCCTGGGACAGTTCTACAATGAGCAGTTCTTC

j_call: TRBJ1-1
d_call: TRBD1
v_call: TRBV27
cdr3_aa: CASSLLSRGEVNTEAFF
cdr3_nt: TGTGCCAGCAGTTTATTATCCAGGGGGGAGGTGAACACTGAAGCTTTCTTT

j_call: TRBJ1-6
d_call: TRBD1
v_call: TRBV11-2
cdr3_aa: CASSLDSAGGRALHF
cdr3_nt: TGTGCCAGCAGCTTAGATTCGGCAGGGGGACGTGCCCTCCACTTT

j_call: TRBJ1-6
d_call: TRBD1
v_call: TRBV4-2
cdr3_aa: CASSQDPRDREASPLHF
cdr3_nt: TGTGCCAGCAGCCAAGATCCACGGGACAGGGAGGCTTCACCCCTCCACTTT

j_call: TRBJ1-2
d_call: NA
v_call: TRBV6-1
cdr3_aa: CASSEMPRNYGYTF
cdr3_nt: TGTGCCAGCAGTGAAATGCCGAGAAACTATGGCTACACCTTC

j_call: TRBJ1-4
d_call: NA
v_call: TRBV11-2
cdr3_aa: CASSSWEGGEKLFF
cdr3_nt: TGTGCCAGCAGCTCCTGGGAAGGAGGGGAAAAACTGTTTTTT